This T cell receptor beta chain stems from a study of spatial heterogeneity in lung cancer. Turning to the study itself: A total of 72 untreated early-stage non-small cell lung cancer patients served as donors.

There are many counts of this clonotype. CDR1 and CDR2 (germline): SGHAT, FQNNGV. V lost 5 bases, J lost 7 bases, and 28 bases stayed unmatched. The CDR3 totals 21 residues. TCRdb analysed the 5' RACE reads with MiXCR anew, one entry per CDR3 protein. The sample lists about 19,000 distinct CDR3 sequences, 8% to 10% occurring once. The time point here: blood at routine non-recurrence follow-up after resection. The TCR was taken from a female donor with early-stage non-small cell lung cancer. The V gene is TRBV11-2, the J gene TRBJ2-3, with TRBD2 identical over 9 bases. Specimen: PBMCs, collected at follow-up. In nucleotides, the CDR3 is TGTGCCAGCAGCCCCCACCTCCCTCGCATTGGAGTAGCGGGAGTTCGGAATACGCAGTATTTT. Amino acids: CASSPHLPRIGVAGVRNTQYF.